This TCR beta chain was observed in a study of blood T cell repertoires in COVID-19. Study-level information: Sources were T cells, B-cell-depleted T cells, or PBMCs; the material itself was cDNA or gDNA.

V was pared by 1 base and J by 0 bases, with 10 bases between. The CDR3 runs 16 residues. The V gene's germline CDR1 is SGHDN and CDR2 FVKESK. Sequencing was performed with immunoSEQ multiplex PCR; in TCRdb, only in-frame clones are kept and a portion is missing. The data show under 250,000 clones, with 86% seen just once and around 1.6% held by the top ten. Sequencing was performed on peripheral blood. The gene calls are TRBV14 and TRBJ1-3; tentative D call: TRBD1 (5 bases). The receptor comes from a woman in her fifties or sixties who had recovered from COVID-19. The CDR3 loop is CASSQVGARSGNTIYF. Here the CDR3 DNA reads TGTGCCAGCAGCCAAGTAGGGGCGCGCTCTGGAAACACCATATATTTT.